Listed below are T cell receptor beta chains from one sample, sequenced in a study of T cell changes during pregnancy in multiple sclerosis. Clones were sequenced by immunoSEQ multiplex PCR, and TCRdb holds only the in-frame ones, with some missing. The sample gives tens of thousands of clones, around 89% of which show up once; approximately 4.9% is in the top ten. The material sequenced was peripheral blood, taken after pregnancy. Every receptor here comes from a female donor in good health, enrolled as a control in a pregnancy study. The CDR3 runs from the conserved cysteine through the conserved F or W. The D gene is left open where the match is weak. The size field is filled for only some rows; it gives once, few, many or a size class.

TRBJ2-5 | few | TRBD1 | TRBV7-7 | CASSVGQGGETQYF | TGTGCTAGCAGCGTCGGACAGGGAGGCGAGACCCAGTACTTC
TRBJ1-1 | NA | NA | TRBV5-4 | CASSLLVGRAFF | TGTGCCAGCAGCTTGCTAGTCGGTCGGGCTTTCTTT
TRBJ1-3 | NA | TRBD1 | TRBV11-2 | CASSQGTGKKGGNTIYF | TGTGCCAGCAGCCAAGGGACAGGCAAGAAGGGTGGAAACACCATATATTTT
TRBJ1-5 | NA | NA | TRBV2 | CASAGHSNQPQHF | TGTGCCAGTGCAGGGCATAGCAATCAGCCCCAGCATTTT
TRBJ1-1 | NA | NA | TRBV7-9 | CASSHRGGGPNTEAFF | TGTGCCAGCAGCCATCGGGGCGGGGGGCCGAACACTGAAGCTTTCTTT
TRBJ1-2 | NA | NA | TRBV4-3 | CASSPYLAGAYGYTF | TGCGCCAGCAGCCCCTATCTTGCGGGGGCCTATGGCTACACCTTC
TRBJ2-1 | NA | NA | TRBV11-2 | CASSLGGGQSYNEQFF | TGTGCCAGCAGCTTAGGGGGAGGTCAGTCCTACAATGAGCAGTTCTTC
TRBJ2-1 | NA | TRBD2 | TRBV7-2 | CASSLPVLAGYNEQFF | TGTGCCAGCAGCTTACCCGTGCTAGCGGGGTACAATGAGCAGTTCTTC
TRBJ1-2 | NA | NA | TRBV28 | CASSLALPGYTF | TGTGCCAGCAGTTTGGCACTACCAGGCTACACCTTC
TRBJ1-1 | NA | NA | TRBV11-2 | CASSSTVSITEAFF | TGTGCCAGCAGCTCGACAGTTTCAATCACTGAAGCTTTCTTT
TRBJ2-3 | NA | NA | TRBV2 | CASNYPRVGADTQYF | TGTGCCAGCAATTACCCGAGGGTCGGTGCAGATACGCAGTATTTT
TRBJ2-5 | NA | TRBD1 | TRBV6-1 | CASSGTGGYQETQYF | TGTGCCAGCAGTGGGACAGGGGGGTACCAAGAGACCCAGTACTTC
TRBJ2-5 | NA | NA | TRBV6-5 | CASSSDEGAETQYF | TGTGCCAGCAGTTCCGATGAAGGGGCAGAGACCCAGTACTTC
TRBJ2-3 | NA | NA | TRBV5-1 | CASSTGTHSRDTQYF | TGCGCCAGCAGCACCGGGACACACAGCAGAGATACGCAGTATTTT
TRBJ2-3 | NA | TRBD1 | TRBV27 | CASSYRGTTADTQYF | TGTGCCAGCAGTTACAGGGGCACCACGGCAGATACGCAGTATTTT
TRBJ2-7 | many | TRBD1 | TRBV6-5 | CASSWGQDPTSEQYF | TGTGCCAGCAGTTGGGGACAGGACCCGACCTCCGAGCAGTACTTC